This T cell receptor (beta chain) was identified during a study of CD8+CD57+ T cells in acquired aplastic anemia. The wider study: When averaged, DNA from sorted CD4+ and CD8+ cells came to approximately 3.2 ug. Study conclusions and caveats: Patients and controls shared around 30 CD8+ CDR3 sequences.

Trimming took 3 bases from V and 0 from J, leaving 12 bases between them. The germline V gene encodes CDR1 MNHNY and CDR2 SVGAGI (reference sequence). CDR3 length: 15 residues. Researchers used genomic DNA as the template to profile TCR beta VDJ and CDR3. TCRdb recomputed calls from the reads with MiXCR, one row per CDR3 protein. The sample has approximately 130,000 distinct CDR3 sequences; over 55% are singletons. Patients sequenced had flow cytometry evidence of CD8+CD57+ cell expansion. Patients were treatment-naive when blood was sampled. This clonotype was found many times. The antigen is undetermined.

The sample comprised sorted CD4+, CD8+, or CD8+CD57+ T cells (not recorded which) from PBMCs. The clonotype comes from a human donor with aplastic anemia. The chain couples TRBV6-6 to TRBJ2-7; possible D gene TRBD1, 5 bases. CDR3 sequence: CASSYQGYPSYEQYF. The CDR3 DNA sequence: TGTGCCAGCAGTTATCAGGGCTACCCCTCCTACGAGCAGTACTTC.